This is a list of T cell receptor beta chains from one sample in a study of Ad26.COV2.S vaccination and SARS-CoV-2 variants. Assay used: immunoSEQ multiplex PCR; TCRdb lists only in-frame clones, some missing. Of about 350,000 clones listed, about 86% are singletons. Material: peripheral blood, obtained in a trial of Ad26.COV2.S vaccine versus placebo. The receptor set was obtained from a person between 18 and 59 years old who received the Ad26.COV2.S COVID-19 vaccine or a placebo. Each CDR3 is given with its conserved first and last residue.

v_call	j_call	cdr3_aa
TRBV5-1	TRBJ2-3	CASSLGRGGGTDTQYF
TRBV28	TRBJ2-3	CASSTRTSGVRADTQYF
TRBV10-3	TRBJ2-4	CAISEGAPYIIQYF
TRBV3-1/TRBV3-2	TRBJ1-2	CASSQDVKTDNYGYTF
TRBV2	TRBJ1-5	CASSSTGTGYYQPQHF
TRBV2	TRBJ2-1	CASNGRALGEQFF
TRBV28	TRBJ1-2	CASSSRSHYGYTF
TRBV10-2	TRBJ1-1	CASSSQMNTEAFF
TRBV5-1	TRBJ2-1	CASSWDGAYNEQFF
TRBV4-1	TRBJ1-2	CASSQEVPEGGIYYGYTF
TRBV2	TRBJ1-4	CASSWQGNEKLFF
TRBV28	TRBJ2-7	CASSPIANYEQYF
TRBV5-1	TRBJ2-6	CASRAVSGANVLTF
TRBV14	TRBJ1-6	CASSQVSNSPLHF
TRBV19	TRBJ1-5	CASSSDGYSNQPQHF
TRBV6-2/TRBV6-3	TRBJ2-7	CASSDPARSYEQYF
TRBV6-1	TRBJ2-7	CASSEYTRVLEQYF
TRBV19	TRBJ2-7	CASSMTAYEQYF
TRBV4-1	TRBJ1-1	CASSRGHRDTEAFF
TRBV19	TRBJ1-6	CASSRERDSNSPLHF
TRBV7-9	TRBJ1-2	CASSRGGGRADYGYTF
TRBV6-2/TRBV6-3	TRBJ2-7	CASSYRISYEQYF
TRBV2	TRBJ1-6	CASSEVLDSNSPLHF
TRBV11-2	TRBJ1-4	CASSKRQGIDEKLFF
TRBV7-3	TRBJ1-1	CASSPGAWEEAFF
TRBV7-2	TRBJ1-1	CASSSRTRANTEAFF
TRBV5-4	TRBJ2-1	CASSLDSGVGYNEQFF
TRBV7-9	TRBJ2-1	CASSPTGTMVGEQFF
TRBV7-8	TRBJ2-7	CASSSGTWVPPNEQYF
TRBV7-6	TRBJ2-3	CASSPQQGRETDTQYF
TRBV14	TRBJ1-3	CASSQYLGAGNTIYF
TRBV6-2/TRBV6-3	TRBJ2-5	CASSTPASGDPRYF
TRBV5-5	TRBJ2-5	CASSLEGDLQETQYF
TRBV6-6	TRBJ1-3	CASSYSLRSSGNTIYF
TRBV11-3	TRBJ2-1	CASSHLLAGGLVWEQFF
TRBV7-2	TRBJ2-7	CASSFQGAREQYF
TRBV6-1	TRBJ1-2	CASSDREDRPRTF
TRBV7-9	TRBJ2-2	CASNGDSPGELFF
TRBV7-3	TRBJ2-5	CASSLGTLETQYF
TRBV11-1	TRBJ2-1	CASSSSGSSYNEQFF
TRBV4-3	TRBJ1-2	CASSQQGVHYGYTF
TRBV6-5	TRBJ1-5	CASSSNGQGAQPQHF